This paragraph covers one T cell receptor beta chain sequence. Its target is unknown. This record belongs to a study of cytomegalovirus exposure and HLA in healthy donors. On the study more broadly: HLA-typed donors were the source of about 90 million unique TCRs held in an early data release. Findings of the study overall: For TCR beta chains, V- and J-gene trimming was later linked to a missense DCLRE1C variant.

This CDR3 is built from 14 residues. The V gene lost 10 bases and the J gene lost 0 bases, with 14 bases spanning the gap. Germline V gene lookup returns CDR1 SNHLY and CDR2 FYNNEI. Primers for the PCR totalled 60 Vbeta and 13 Jbeta. The table came from immunoSEQ multiplex PCR; TCRdb's copy has only in-frame clones and leaves some out. The sample records about 190,000 clones, 84% being singletons. The chain is built from TRBV2 and TRBJ2-3; possible D gene TRBD2, 6 bases. The clonotype originates from a boy aged 5-17 years in good health and CMV-seronegative. Sequencing input: PBMCs. Here the CDR3 DNA reads TGTGCCACCCCTTCCGGGACTAGCACAGATACGCAGTATTTT. This sequence encodes CATPSGTSTDTQYF. Filled out from reference TRBV2 and TRBJ2-3, the complete variable domain reads EPEVTQTPSHQVTQMGQEVILRCVPISNHLYFYWYRQILGQKVEFLVSFYNNEISEKSEIFDDQFSVERPDGSNFTLKIRSTKLEDSAMYFCATPSGTSTDTQYFGPGTRLTVL.